These T cell receptor beta chains were read from a single sample in a study of blood T cells in healthy people across ages. TCRdb reprocessed the 5' RACE reads via MiXCR and lists one record per CDR3 protein. This table has 1.5 million to 2 million distinct CDR3 sequences, around half appearing once. The sample comprised blood. The origin of the receptors is a woman aged 40 to 50 in good health. CDR3s include the opening cysteine and the closing phenylalanine or tryptophan. A D gene is named only where the DNA matches it firmly. Clone size is not always given. Where it is, it says once, few, many or a class for expanded clones.

V gene,clone size,D gene,J gene,CDR3 DNA,CDR3 protein
TRBV7-6,.,TRBD1,TRBJ1-2,TGTGCCAGCAGCCTAAGACAGGGGAATTCGAATGGCTACACCTTC,CASSLRQGNSNGYTF
TRBV9,few,TRBD1,TRBJ2-5,TGTGCCAGCAGCGTAGATGTGGCAGCCAGGGGGAGTTCGGAGACCCAGTACTTC,CASSVDVAARGSSETQYF
TRBV18,.,TRBD2,TRBJ2-7,TGTGCCAGCTCACCACGGACTAGCGGGGGGCCAGAGCAGTACTTC,CASSPRTSGGPEQYF
TRBV2,.,.,TRBJ1-2,TGTGCCAGCAGTGAAGCGCGGGGAATCTACTATGGCTACACCTTC,CASSEARGIYYGYTF
TRBV24-1,few,.,TRBJ1-2,TGTGCCACCAGTGGGGGATTTAACTATGGCTACACCTTC,CATSGGFNYGYTF
TRBV4-1,few,.,TRBJ1-2,TGCGCCAGCAGCCAAGATGAGGCGACCGGGTATGGCTACACCTTC,CASSQDEATGYGYTF
TRBV4-3,.,TRBD2,TRBJ2-1,TGCGCCAGCAGCCAAGGACTTAGCGGGGGGGCCTCCGCCTACAATGAGCAGTTCTTC,CASSQGLSGGASAYNEQFF
TRBV4-3,.,.,TRBJ1-6,TGCGCCAGCAGCCAGGAACAGTATTCACCCCTCCACTTT,CASSQEQYSPLHF
TRBV7-9,few,.,TRBJ2-7,TGTGCCAGCAGCTATGACGACGAGCAGTACTTC,CASSYDDEQYF
TRBV7-2,few,TRBD2,TRBJ2-5,TGTGCCAGCAGCTTACTAGCGGGGGCAATACAAGAGACCCAGTACTTC,CASSLLAGAIQETQYF
TRBV6-6,.,TRBD1,TRBJ1-5,TGTGCCAGCAGTTACATGGGACAGGGTATTCAGCCCCAGCATTTT,CASSYMGQGIQPQHF
TRBV25-1,.,.,TRBJ1-4,TGTGCCAGCAGTGACTGGGGCAGGGAGGGCGAAAAACTGTTTTTT,CASSDWGREGEKLFF